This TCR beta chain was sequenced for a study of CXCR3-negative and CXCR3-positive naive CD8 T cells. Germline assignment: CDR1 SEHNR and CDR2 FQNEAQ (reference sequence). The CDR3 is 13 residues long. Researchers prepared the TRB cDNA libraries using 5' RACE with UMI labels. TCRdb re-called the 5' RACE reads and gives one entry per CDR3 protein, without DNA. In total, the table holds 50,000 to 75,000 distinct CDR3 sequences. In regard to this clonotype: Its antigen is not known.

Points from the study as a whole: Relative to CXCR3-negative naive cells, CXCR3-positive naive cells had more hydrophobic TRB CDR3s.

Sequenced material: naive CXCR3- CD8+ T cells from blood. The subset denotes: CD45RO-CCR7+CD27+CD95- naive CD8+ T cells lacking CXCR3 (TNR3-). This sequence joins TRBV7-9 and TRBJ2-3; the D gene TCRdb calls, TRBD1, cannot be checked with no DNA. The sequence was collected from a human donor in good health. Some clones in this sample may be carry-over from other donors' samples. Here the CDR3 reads CASEGQGPNTQYF.